A selection of T cell receptor beta chains follows, all from one sample in a study of shared clonotypes between healthy human individuals. Sequenced by immunoSEQ multiplex PCR; TCRdb stores in-frame clones only, minus some. The data show some 2.3 million clones, about 92% seen once. Sequenced input: naive CD4+ T cells from PBMCs. These receptors were collected from a man younger than 35 in good health. Some clones in this sample may be carry-over from other donors' samples. CDR3s include the opening cysteine and the closing phenylalanine or tryptophan.

>TRBV5-1
CASSFAREAGEQFF
>TRBV6-1
CASRGVPGYGYTF
>TRBV5-1
CASSSMGQGMDEQYF
>TRBV7-2
CASSSRPRETQYF
>TRBV20-1
CSAREHQPQHF
>TRBV7-9
CASSLGSGPSGANVLTF
>TRBV30
CAWGRAGSYNEQFF
>TRBV5-4
CASSLRSSGLEETQYF
>TRBV30
CAGNRGSSYNEQFF
>TRBV5-1
CASSLAKYTGELFF
>TRBV20-1
CSAGLYEQYF
>TRBV5-1
CASSQDSLGNTIYF
>TRBV27
CASGDIRQGEYGYTF
>TRBV7-9
CASSLEGHISYTF
>TRBV18
CASSPTGGPGYNEQFF
>TRBV29-1
CSVEGSIRDEQFF
>TRBV28
CASSRTHGYTF
>TRBV5-8
CASSPGTSPHNEQFF
>TRBV7-2
CASSLAILAGATDTQYF
>TRBV6-5
CASRLRETGELFF
>TRBV28
CASSRAGPSGNTIYF
>TRBV9
CASSAGNLNTEAFF
>TRBV4-2
CASSQDLNGRPDYEQYF
>TRBV27
CASNYDRLADRNEQFF
>TRBV4-3
CASSQVGGRDITGELFF
>TRBV15
CATSREDITGELFF
>TRBV7-9
CASSLARDRGSPNYGYTF
>TRBV2
CASSEEQGLYGYTF
>TRBV28
CASTKDRAGELFF
>TRBV30
CAWNYDQLETQYF
>TRBV6-1
CASSDPKTSGSTDTQYF
>TRBV5-6
CASNQNSPLHF
>TRBV2
CASTLGAENIQYF
>TRBV28
CASSTPGHLTGVHF
>TRBV2
CASSDGGYEQYF
>TRBV6-5
CASSYSRRDNEQFF
>TRBV27
CASSLLAAPRQETQYF
>TRBV7-9
CASSLGAGGPYEQYF
>TRBV7-9
CASSLGYSGNTIYF